The text below deals with one TCR beta chain. The sample holds many counts of this clonotype. No antigen is known for it. Per-nucleotide qualities are absent, and no much larger clonotype sits a single base away. These data come from a study of identical twins (TCRdb year 2016). Broadly, across the study: To test whether fetal clonotypes persist, this study deep-sequenced TCR alpha and beta repertoires from monozygotic twins, from unrelated adults of various ages, and from cord blood. Replicate twin experiments were performed at different times using different library preparation protocols to rule out contamination.

Every donor in the study was a healthy Caucasian. Miltenyi CD45RO+ enrichment and human naive T-cell isolation kits were used to isolate memory (CD45RO+) and naive T cells from PBMC. The paper as a whole reports these results and caveats: Zero-insertion analyses could be partly confounded by invariant T cells such as MAIT and iNKT, although diverse VJ usage argued against such confounding for most clonotypes. In beta out-of-frame sequences, excess twin sharing was weaker, because having fewer shared sequences lowered the signal-to-noise ratio. Because the same donors could not be followed over many years, the conclusions relied on cross-sectional statistical analysis. Compared with coincidental sharing between unrelated individuals, out-of-frame TCR alpha sequences shared between twins showed an excess of sequences with low generation probability. Abundant cord blood beta clonotypes carried fewer insertions; young adult naive repertoires showed a weaker similar trend, while memory repertoires showed none. In monozygotic twins, recombination models systematically underestimated out-of-frame TCR alpha sharing, but the models matched the sharing seen between unrelated individuals.

Library preparation was by 5' RACE. Sequencing was performed on an Illumina HiSeq 2000. Template switching introduced a universal primer binding site; the final cDNA contained a unique molecular identifier, enabling accurate counting of TCR cDNA molecules. First-strand cDNA for TCR alpha and beta chains was synthesized from specific primers in the conserved constant-segment region. To control for contamination, every cDNA library carried two barcodes: a SMART-Mk sample barcode plus Illumina barcodes. TruSeq adapter sequences and Illumina sample barcodes were added in two successive PCR steps. The Illumina HiSeq platform was used with custom primers to sequence TCR alpha and beta cDNA libraries. The authors' analysis ran thus. Unique molecular identifiers were extracted from raw reads with MiGEC, and CDR3 positions were determined with MiXCR. For each individual, recombination models were inferred using an EM algorithm with the repgenHMM and IGoR tools. Shared clonotype analysis was performed with the tcR package in R, normalizing sharing by the product of cloneset sizes. To study raw recombination without the effects of thymic and clonal selection, out-of-frame nonproductive sequences were analyzed. TCRdb redid the processing of the public reads, applying fastp at Q25 and MiXCR, and retained in-frame beta chains. One record per CDR3 amino acid sequence lists the most common genes and DNA. TCRdb, not the authors, supplied the V and J calls. Recorded for this sample are approximately 140,000 distinct CDR3 sequences; approximately 3.5% of them occurred a single time. Together, the top ten hold 7% to 10% of the sample.

The CDR3 starts with the cysteine, ends with the phenylalanine, and has 13 residues. Kept here is only the CDR3 DNA, which spans 39 bases and is read in frame from base 1. CDR1 and CDR2 (LGHNA, YNFKEQ) derive from the germline V gene. Trimming removed 1 base from V and 6 bases from J, leaving 6 bases between the germline ends. The TCR was taken from a man between 18 and 29 years old in good health. The specimen sequenced was memory T cells sorted from blood. The intended sense of this specimen's cell subset or site label: CD45RO+ enriched T cells. The receptor chain draws on TRBV4-2 and TRBJ2-2, with no D gene named confidently. The CDR3 loop reads CASSQARAGELFF. The sequence in DNA is TGTGCCAGCAGCCAAGCCCGTGCCGGGGAGCTGTTTTTT.